This TCR beta chain emerged from a study of T cell clonotyping in hematopoietic cell transplantation. Details on this clone: Its antigen is undetermined.

The germline V gene encodes CDR1 SNHLY and CDR2 FYNNEI. This CDR3 contains 11 residues. Trimming removed 6 bases from V and 5 bases from J, with 7 bases in between. Study-level points and caveats: Broader posttransplant TCR repertoire diversity was predicted by graft donor and pretransplant recipient Inverse Simpson Index values. CD4 and CD8 repertoire contributions could not be separated without sorting.

Time point denoted: recipient sample about 28 days before transplant, after cytoreduction. Recipients were bled about 28 days pretransplant and at posttransplant days 30, 100, 180. Using immunoSEQ multiplex PCR, the repertoire was profiled, and TCRdb retains in-frame clones only, with some absent. Of roughly 5,400 clones in the sample, about 85% were seen once. This TCR came from a man aged 55 to 70 with acute myeloid leukemia. Some clones in this sample may be carry-over from other donors' samples. The V call is TRBV2, the J call TRBJ2-5; D not resolved. The sample consisted of peripheral blood mononuclear cells, taken before stem cell transplant. The CDR3 region has the DNA TGTGCCAGCAGGGCTCTGGAGACCCAGTACTTC. Translated, it gives CASRALETQYF.